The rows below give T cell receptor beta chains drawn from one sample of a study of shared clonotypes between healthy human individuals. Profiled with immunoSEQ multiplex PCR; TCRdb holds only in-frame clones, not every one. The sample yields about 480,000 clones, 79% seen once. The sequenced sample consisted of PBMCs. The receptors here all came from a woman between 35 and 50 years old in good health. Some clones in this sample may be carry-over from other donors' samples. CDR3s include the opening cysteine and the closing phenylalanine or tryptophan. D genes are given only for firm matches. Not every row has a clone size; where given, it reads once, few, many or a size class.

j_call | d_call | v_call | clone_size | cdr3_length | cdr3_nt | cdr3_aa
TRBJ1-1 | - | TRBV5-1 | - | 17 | TGCGCCAGCAGCTTGGGGGCCCTGCGAGGGGCAGGCACTGAAGCTTTCTTT | CASSLGALRGAGTEAFF
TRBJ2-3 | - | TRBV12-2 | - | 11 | TGTGCCGCCGGAAGTGCAGATACGCAGTATTTT | CAAGSADTQYF
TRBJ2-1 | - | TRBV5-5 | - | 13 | TGTGCCAGCAGCTCACAGGTAGTTAATGAGCAGTTCTTC | CASSSQVVNEQFF
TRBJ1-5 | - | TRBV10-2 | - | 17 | TGCGCCAGCAGTGAATGGACAGACCGAATTAGCAATCAGCCCCAGCATTTT | CASSEWTDRISNQPQHF
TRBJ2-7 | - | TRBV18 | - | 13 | TGTGCCAGCTCACCGACAGTCTCCTACGAGCAGTACTTC | CASSPTVSYEQYF
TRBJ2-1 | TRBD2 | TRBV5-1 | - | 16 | TGCGCCAGCAGCGCGCAGCCGGGACTAGCATCGAATGAGCAGTTCTTC | CASSAQPGLASNEQFF
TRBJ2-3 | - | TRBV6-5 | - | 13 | TGTGCCATCAGCCGGGGTAGCACAGATACGCAGTATTTT | CAISRGSTDTQYF
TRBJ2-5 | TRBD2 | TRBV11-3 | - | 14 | TGTGCCAGCAGCTTAGGGACTAGCAAGGAGACCCAGTACTTC | CASSLGTSKETQYF
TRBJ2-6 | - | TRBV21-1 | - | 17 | TGTGCCAGCATCGGGGGAGGGGCCGTCTCTGGGGCCAACGTCCTGACTTTC | CASIGGGAVSGANVLTF
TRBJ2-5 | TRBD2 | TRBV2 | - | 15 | TGTGCCAGCAGAAGACTAGCGGGAGGTGGGGAGACCCAGTACTTC | CASRRLAGGGETQYF
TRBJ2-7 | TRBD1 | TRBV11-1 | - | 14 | TGTGCCAGCAGCCCCTGGGACAGAACCTACGAGCAGTACTTC | CASSPWDRTYEQYF
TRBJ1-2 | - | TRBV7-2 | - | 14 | TGTGCCAGCAGCCTCGACCGGGTTAACTATGGCTACACCTTC | CASSLDRVNYGYTF
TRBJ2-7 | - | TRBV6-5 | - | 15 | TGTGCCAGCAGTTACTCGAGGGCAGGTACCTACGAGCAGTACTTC | CASSYSRAGTYEQYF
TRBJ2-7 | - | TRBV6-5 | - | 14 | TGTGCCAGCAGTGGGCGACAGGTCCCCTACGAGCAGTACTTC | CASSGRQVPYEQYF
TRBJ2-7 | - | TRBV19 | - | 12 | TGTGCCAGTAGTCGAGGGGGCTACGAGCAGTACTTC | CASSRGGYEQYF
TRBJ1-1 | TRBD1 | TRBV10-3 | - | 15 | TGTGCCATCACCGGGCGACAGGGCATGAACACTGAAGCTTTCTTT | CAITGRQGMNTEAFF
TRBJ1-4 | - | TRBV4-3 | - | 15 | TGCGCCAGCAGCCAAGGCGGCCTGCTTAATGAAAAACTGTTTTTT | CASSQGGLLNEKLFF
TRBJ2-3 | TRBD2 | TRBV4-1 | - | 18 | TGCGCCAGCAGCCAATGGCCGGGACTAGCGGGAGAGGATGATACGCAGTATTTT | CASSQWPGLAGEDDTQYF
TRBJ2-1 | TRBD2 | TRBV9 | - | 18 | TGTGCCAGCAGCGTAGGGGATAGAGGGACTATCTCCTACAATGAGCAGTTCTTC | CASSVGDRGTISYNEQFF
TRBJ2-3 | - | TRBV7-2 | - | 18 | TGTGCCAGCAGCTTAGCCGCCCAGAGTGTTGGTGGGACAGATACGCAGTATTTT | CASSLAAQSVGGTDTQYF
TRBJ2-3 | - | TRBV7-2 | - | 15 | TGTGCCAGCAGCTTCGTGGCGGGTCCCACAGATACGCAGTATTTT | CASSFVAGPTDTQYF
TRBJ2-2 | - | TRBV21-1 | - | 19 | TGTGCCAGCAGCATCGCCGGGACTAGCGGGAGTATCTACACCGGGGAGCTGTTTTTT | CASSIAGTSGSIYTGELFF
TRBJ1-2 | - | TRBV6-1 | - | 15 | TGTGCCAGCGCCCCTACCGGGACATTGGTCTATGGCTACACCTTC | CASAPTGTLVYGYTF
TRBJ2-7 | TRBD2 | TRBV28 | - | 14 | TGTGCCAGCAGACCGCAGCGGGACTCCTACGAGCAGTACTTC | CASRPQRDSYEQYF
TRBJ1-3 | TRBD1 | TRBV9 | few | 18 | TGTGCCAGCAGCGTAGCGGGACAGGGTTTGTTCTCTGGAAACACCATATATTTT | CASSVAGQGLFSGNTIYF
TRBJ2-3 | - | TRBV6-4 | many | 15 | TGTGCCAGCAGTGACTCACCTAGCTCTGGAGATACGCAGTATTTT | CASSDSPSSGDTQYF
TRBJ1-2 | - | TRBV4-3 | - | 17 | TGCGCCAGCAGCCCAGTATCCGCCGGCGGGGGAGTCTATGGCTACACCTTC | CASSPVSAGGGVYGYTF
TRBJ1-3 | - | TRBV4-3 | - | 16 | TGCGCCAGCAGCCCAAATACAGGGCAGACTGGGAACACCATATATTTT | CASSPNTGQTGNTIYF
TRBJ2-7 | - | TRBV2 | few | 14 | TGTGCCAGCAGTCGAGGGACTTCCACATACGAGCAGTACTTC | CASSRGTSTYEQYF
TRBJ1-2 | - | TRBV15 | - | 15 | TGTGCCACCAGCAGAGATTTCGATTTAGGGCATGGCTACACCTTC | CATSRDFDLGHGYTF
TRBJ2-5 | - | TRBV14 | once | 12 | TGTGCCAGCAGCCAAGTTACTAGGGAGCAGTACTTC | CASSQVTREQYF
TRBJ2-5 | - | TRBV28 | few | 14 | TGTGCCAGCAGTTTGTACAGGGAGAGAGAGACCCAGTACTTC | CASSLYRERETQYF
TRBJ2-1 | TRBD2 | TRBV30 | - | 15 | TGTGCCTGGAGGTGGGGCGGGAGGGGGTACAATGAGCAGTTCTTC | CAWRWGGRGYNEQFF
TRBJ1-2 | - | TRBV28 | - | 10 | TGTGCCAGCAGTTCGAACGGCTACACCTTC | CASSSNGYTF
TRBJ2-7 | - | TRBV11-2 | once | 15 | TGTGCCAGCAGCTTAGGGACCGCGGTAGGCTACGAGCAGTACTTC | CASSLGTAVGYEQYF
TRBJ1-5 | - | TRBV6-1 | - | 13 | TGTGCCAGCAGTGAACTGCAGGGACAGCCCCAGCATTTT | CASSELQGQPQHF
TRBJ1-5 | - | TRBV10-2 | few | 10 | TGCGCCAGCAAGAATCAGCCCCAGCATTTT | CASKNQPQHF
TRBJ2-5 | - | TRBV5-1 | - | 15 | TGCGCCAGCAGCTTGGTTGGGGGTCCCCCGGAGACCCAGTACTTC | CASSLVGGPPETQYF
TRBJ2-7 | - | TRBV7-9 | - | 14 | TGTGCCAGCAGCGCGGGTGGGCTTCTATACGAGCAGTACTTC | CASSAGGLLYEQYF
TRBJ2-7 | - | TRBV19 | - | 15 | TGTGCCAGTAGTAGGACCCTAACGGCCCTTTACGAGCAGTACTTC | CASSRTLTALYEQYF
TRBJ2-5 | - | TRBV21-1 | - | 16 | TGTGCCAGCAGCAAAGGTCCTGTACGGTCTCAAGAGACCCAGTACTTC | CASSKGPVRSQETQYF
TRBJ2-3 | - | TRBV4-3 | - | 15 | TGCGCCAGCAGCCAAGAATGGCGGTACACAGATACGCAGTATTTT | CASSQEWRYTDTQYF
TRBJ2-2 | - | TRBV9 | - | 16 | TGTGCCAGCAGCCCATGGGTCGTTTCAGACACCGGGGAGCTGTTTTTT | CASSPWVVSDTGELFF
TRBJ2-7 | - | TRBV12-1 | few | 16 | TGTGCCAGCAGCTCTCACAGGACTGCCCCACTATACGAGCAGTACTTC | CASSSHRTAPLYEQYF
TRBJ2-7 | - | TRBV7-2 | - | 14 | TGTGCCAGCAGCCCCCGTTCACTAGCATCCGAGCAGTACTTC | CASSPRSLASEQYF
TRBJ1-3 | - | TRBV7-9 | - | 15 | TGTGCCAGCAGCTTATTGGAGACAAGCGGAAACACCATATATTTT | CASSLLETSGNTIYF
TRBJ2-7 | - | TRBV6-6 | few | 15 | TGTGCCAGCAGTTACTCGCCACAGGGTACCAACGAGCAGTACTTC | CASSYSPQGTNEQYF
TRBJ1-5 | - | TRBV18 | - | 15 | TGTGCCAGCTCCCCCTCGGCGGGGGATAATCAGCCCCAGCATTTT | CASSPSAGDNQPQHF
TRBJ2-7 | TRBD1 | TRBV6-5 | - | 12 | TGTGCCATCAACGGACAGGGCTACGAGCAGTACTTC | CAINGQGYEQYF
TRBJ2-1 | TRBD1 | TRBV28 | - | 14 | TGTGCCAGCAGCTCCTTCAGGGGGCTTCGAGAGCAGTTCTTC | CASSSFRGLREQFF
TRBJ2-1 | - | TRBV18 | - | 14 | TGTGCCAGCTCACGAGACAGTGCGTCGAATGAGCAGTTCTTC | CASSRDSASNEQFF
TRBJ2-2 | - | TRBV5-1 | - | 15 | TGCGCCAGCAGCTTGGCCGCCATTCAGGGCGGGGAGCTGTTTTTT | CASSLAAIQGGELFF